The 27 T cell receptor beta chains presented below share a single source sample, sequenced in a study of blood T cell repertoires in COVID-19. Generated by immunoSEQ multiplex PCR, the TCRdb table keeps only in-frame clones and is missing some. The table lists around 190,000 clones, about four fifths of them singletons, with 6% to 7.5% in the top ten. Sequenced material: peripheral blood. The receptors derive from a man aged 65 to 79 with active or convalescent COVID-19.

The V and J genes are TRBV19 and TRBJ2-3, with TRBD1 as a possible D gene (5 bases). Germline values: CDR1 LNHDA, CDR2 SQIVND (reference sequence). The CDR3 has 14 residues. With 4 bases removed from V and 2 bases from J, the gap between germline ends came to 10 bases. The CDR3 DNA follows: TGTGCCAGTAGTACGACAGACTCCACAGATACGCAGTATTTT. Translating it yields CASSTTDSTDTQYF.

The chain couples TRBV6-6 to TRBJ1-5; D is ambiguous. Trimming shortened V by 0 bases and J by 9 bases, and 9 bases separated the two germline ends. CDR1 and CDR2 from the germline V gene are MNHNY and SVGAGI (reference sequence). The CDR3 has 13 residues. CDR3 loop: CASSYSPGWPQHF. Written as DNA, the CDR3 is TGTGCCAGCAGTTACTCCCCCGGGTGGCCCCAGCATTTT.

This clone was seen just once. This chain connects TRBV5-4 to TRBJ1-1; 8 nucleotides agree with TRBD1. There are 16 residues in the CDR3. The germline CDR1 and CDR2 sequences are SGHNT and YYREEE (reference sequence). The V segment lost 4 bases and the J segment 4 bases; nucleotides outside the gene matches: 12. The CDR3 reads CASSPPPGGWGTEAFF. CDR3 in DNA: TGTGCCAGCAGCCCTCCTCCAGGGGGCTGGGGCACTGAAGCTTTCTTT.

The CDR3: CSVGYGRELFF. The CDR3 coding sequence is TGCAGCGTGGGGTACGGGCGGGAGCTTTTCTTC. This rearrangement joins TRBV29-1 to TRBJ2-1, with 7 bases fitting TRBD2. From germline, CDR1 is SQVTM and CDR2 ANQGSEA. The CDR3 runs 11 residues. The J segment lost 16 bases and the V segment lost 6 bases, leaving 12 bases of the junction unmatched.

The CDR3 is CASSLLQGSIQPQHF. The CDR3 region has the DNA TGTGCCAGCAGCTTGTTGCAGGGTTCTATTCAGCCCCAGCATTTT. This chain uses TRBV5-8 with TRBJ1-5; a possible D gene is TRBD1 (5 bases). V was shortened by 1 base and J by 6 bases, with 14 bases between the two germline ends. The CDR3 is 15 amino acids. Germline loops: CDR1 SGHTS, CDR2 YDEGEE.

V and J are TRBV5-1 and TRBJ1-1; TRBD1 agrees at 8 bases. V trimming: 4 bases; J trimming: 0 bases; junction bases outside the gene matches: 5. Germline assignment: CDR1 SGHRS and CDR2 YFSETQ. The CDR3 covers 15 residues. The CDR3 protein is CASSEKTGVNTEAFF. The CDR3 region has the DNA TGCGCCAGCAGCGAAAAGACAGGGGTGAACACTGAAGCTTTCTTT. Full variable domain (rest looked up from reference TRBV5-1 and TRBJ1-1): KAGVTQTPRYLIKTRGQQVTLSCSPISGHRSVSWYQQTPGQGLQFLFEYFSETQRNKGNFPGRFSGRQFSNSRSEMNVSTLELGDSALYLCASSEKTGVNTEAFFGQGTRLTVV.

The chain recombines TRBV6-2 or TRBV6-3 with TRBJ1-2; D is unresolved. The ends were cut back, 5 bases at V and 2 bases at J, with 9 bases in the middle. The CDR3 is 13 residues long. Germline lookup yields CDR1 MNHEY and CDR2 SVGEGT. CDR3 sequence (DNA): TGTGCCAGCAGTGTGACGGAGAACTATGGCTACACCTTC. Translating gives CASSVTENYGYTF.

V usage is TRBV11-2 and J usage is TRBJ2-1, with TRBD1 as a possible D gene (7 bases). V was clipped by 5 bases and J by 5 bases, with 19 bases between them. This CDR3 is built from 16 residues. CDR1 and CDR2 (germline): SGHAT, FQNNGV. The DNA for the CDR3 is TGTGCCAGCAGCCCCACGGGGGCAAGGGGGCACAATGAGCAGTTCTTC. Protein: CASSPTGARGHNEQFF.

The rearrangement joins TRBV4-1 to TRBJ1-3; D gene ambiguous. This CDR3 comprises 17 residues. V was clipped by 0 bases and J by 2 bases, with 14 bases between them. The V gene's germline CDR1 is MGHRA and CDR2 YSYEKL. The DNA of the CDR3 is TGCGCCAGCAGCCAAGATCCGCGGTCGGTGCCTGGAAACACCATATATTTT. Amino acids: CASSQDPRSVPGNTIYF.

V and J are TRBV3-1 (or the pseudogene TRBV3-2) and TRBJ1-2; TRBD1 is a possible D gene (6 bases). Trimming removed 4 bases from V and 4 bases from J, with 28 bases in between. The CDR3 sequence is 19 residues long. Germline loops: CDR1 LGHDT, CDR2 YNNKEL (reference sequence). The CDR3 reads CASSLSFTGTTGVGYGYTF. As DNA, the CDR3 is TGTGCCAGCAGCCTTTCCTTTACCGGGACAACGGGCGTGGGCTATGGCTACACCTTC.

This clone came up once. The chain joins TRBV7-9 to TRBJ2-7; 9 bases are a match to TRBD1. V was clipped by 5 bases and J by 2 bases; unmatched bases: 7. Germline CDR1 reads SEHNR; CDR2 reads FQNEAQ (reference sequence). The CDR3 extends over 15 amino acids. CDR3 sequence (DNA): TGTGCCAGCAGCATGGGACAGGGTGTACCCTACGAGCAGTACTTC. This sequence encodes CASSMGQGVPYEQYF.

The rearrangement joins TRBV6-1 to TRBJ2-2; D unclear. This CDR3 has 15 amino acids. Germline V gives CDR1 MNHNS, CDR2 SASEGT. Trimming stripped 3 bases from V and 8 bases from J, with 16 bases between. The CDR3 sequence: CASSDAEPSLGELFF. CDR3 nucleotide sequence: TGTGCCAGCAGTGATGCGGAGCCAAGCTTAGGGGAGCTGTTTTTT.

This clone was seen a few times. The V call is TRBV6-6, the J call TRBJ2-7, with D possibly being TRBD2 (5 bases). The ends were cut back, 6 bases at V and 2 bases at J, with 11 bases in the middle. The CDR3 length is 13 residues. Germline-derived CDR1 and CDR2 are MNHNY and SVGAGI (reference sequence). The CDR3 loop is CASSGSGTYEQYF. The CDR3 DNA reads TGTGCCAGCAGCGGAAGCGGTACCTACGAGCAGTACTTC.

With respect to this clone: Distinct nucleotide sequences in the sample also encode this CDR3. The CDR3 DNA reads as TGCGCCAGCAGCTTGACAGGGGGTCAGCCCCAGCATTTT. Translated, it gives CASSLTGGQPQHF. The chain joins TRBV5-1 to TRBJ1-5; 8 bases agree with TRBD1. The CDR3 contains 13 residues. The ends lost 1 base at V and 6 bases at J; junction bases unmatched: 0. Looked up from germline, CDR1 is SGHRS and CDR2 is YFSETQ.

CDR3 region: CASDVTPDRARDTQYF. DNA for the CDR3: TGTGCCAGCGACGTCACACCGGACAGGGCACGGGATACGCAGTATTTT. This sequence joins TRBV18 and TRBJ2-3; 8 bases are a match to TRBD1. The CDR3 loop spans 16 amino acids. With V trimmed by 8 bases and J by 6 bases, 16 bases remained unmatched. Looked up from germline, CDR1 is KGHSH and CDR2 is LQKENI.

The chain carries TRBV5-4 and TRBJ2-7; 8 nucleotides line up with TRBD1. The V gene end was trimmed by 4 bases and the J gene end by 3 bases; junction bases not matched to a gene: 9. The CDR3 extends over 15 amino acids. Germline V gene lookup returns CDR1 SGHNT and CDR2 YYREEE (reference sequence). The CDR3 loop reads CASSKKTGEVYEQYF. CDR3 bases: TGTGCCAGCAGCAAAAAGACAGGGGAAGTCTACGAGCAGTACTTC.

The chain is built from TRBV29-1 and TRBJ2-7; TRBD1 aligns across 7 bases. CDR1 and CDR2 from the germline V gene are SQVTM and ANQGSEA. This CDR3 spans 13 amino acids. The trim removed 3 bases at V and 5 bases at J, leaving 7 bases unmatched. The CDR3 loop is CSVETQGLDEQYF. CDR3 DNA sequence: TGCAGCGTTGAGACACAGGGGTTGGACGAGCAGTACTTC.

This sequence joins TRBV4-3 and TRBJ1-1; 9 bases map to TRBD1. CDR1 is LGHNA, CDR2 YSLEER, per germline. The CDR3 loop spans 13 amino acids. Trimming at V came to 4 bases and at J to 6 bases, leaving 3 bases not matched to a gene. The CDR3 loop reads CASSPDRGAEAFF. CDR3 DNA sequence: TGCGCCAGCAGCCCCGACAGGGGGGCTGAAGCTTTCTTT.

The chain links TRBV11-3 to TRBJ2-1; 9 positions agree with TRBD1. This CDR3 comprises 15 residues. Germline-derived CDR1 and CDR2 are SGHNT and YENEEA. V shed 3 bases, J shed 1 base, and the junction held 1 base outside the gene matches. CDR3 nucleotide sequence: TGTGCCAGCAGCTTGGGACAGGGTTCCTACAATGAGCAGTTCTTC. Its protein is CASSLGQGSYNEQFF.

The chain uses TRBV5-1 and TRBJ1-1, with a weak D call TRBD1 (6 bases). The CDR3 is 13 residues long. V was clipped by 4 bases and J by 5 bases, with 12 bases between them. Per germline, CDR1 SGHRS and CDR2 YFSETQ. DNA for the CDR3: TGCGCCAGCAGCGTAACCGGACAGACTGAAGCTTTCTTT. Translation: CASSVTGQTEAFF.

This chain uses TRBV2 with TRBJ1-1, with 7 bases aligning to TRBD1. V lost 7 bases to trimming and J lost 5 bases; unmatched junction nucleotides: 7. This CDR3 is 13 amino acids long. Germline loops: CDR1 SNHLY, CDR2 FYNNEI. CDR3 amino acids: CASNRDRITEAFF. The CDR3 bases are TGTGCCAGCAACCGGGACAGAATTACTGAAGCTTTCTTT.

CDR3 sequence: CASSSQGSGANVLTF. CDR3 nucleotides: TGCGCCAGCAGCTCCCAGGGGTCAGGGGCCAACGTCCTGACTTTC. The chain employs TRBV5-1 and TRBJ2-6, with D possibly being TRBD1 (6 bases). Trimming shortened V by 3 bases and J by 4 bases, and 11 bases separated the two germline ends. CDR1 is SGHRS, CDR2 YFSETQ, per germline. This CDR3 is built from 15 residues. Looking up the rest from reference TRBV5-1 and TRBJ2-6 gives the full variable domain: KAGVTQTPRYLIKTRGQQVTLSCSPISGHRSVSWYQQTPGQGLQFLFEYFSETQRNKGNFPGRFSGRQFSNSRSEMNVSTLELGDSALYLCASSSQGSGANVLTFGAGSRLTVL.

The genes are TRBV18 and TRBJ1-2, with 9 bases fitting TRBD1. The CDR3 extends over 16 amino acids. The germline V gene has CDR1 KGHSH and CDR2 LQKENI. The V segment lost 2 bases and the J segment 4 bases; nucleotides outside the gene matches: 8. CDR3 protein: CASSPDSGQGGYGYTF. In nucleotides, the CDR3 is TGTGCCAGCTCACCAGATTCGGGACAGGGAGGCTATGGCTACACCTTC.

The CDR3 DNA sequence: TGCGCCAGCAAGTGGCGGGACAGATCCTACGAGCAGTACTTC. It codes for CASKWRDRSYEQYF. The chain couples TRBV5-1 to TRBJ2-7; D perhaps matches TRBD1 (7 bases). V dropped 6 bases and J dropped 1 base, with 14 bases sitting between them. There are 14 residues in the CDR3. Germline V gene lookup returns CDR1 SGHRS and CDR2 YFSETQ.

This rearrangement joins TRBV25-1 to TRBJ1-2; D is perhaps TRBD1 (5 bases). CDR3 length: 13 amino acids. V lost 4 bases, J lost 3 bases, and 9 bases lay in between. Germline lookup yields CDR1 MGHDK and CDR2 SYGVNS. The CDR3 DNA reads TGTGCCAGCAGTGGGGGGGGATACTATGGCTACACCTTC. It is translated as CASSGGGYYGYTF.

The chain carries TRBV19 and TRBJ2-5; the D gene is possibly TRBD1 (5 bases). Per the germline V gene, CDR1 is LNHDA and CDR2 is SQIVND (reference sequence). With 6 bases removed from V and 1 base from J, the gap between germline ends came to 9 bases. The CDR3 is 13 amino acids. DNA of the CDR3: TGTGCCAGTAGGGGAACAGGCCAAGAGACCCAGTACTTC. It encodes CASRGTGQETQYF. Drawing the rest from reference TRBV19 and TRBJ2-5, the complete variable domain is DGGITQSPKYLFRKEGQNVTLSCEQNLNHDAMYWYRQDPGQGLRLIYYSQIVNDFQKGDIAEGYSVSREKKESFPLTVTSAQKNPTAFYLCASRGTGQETQYFGPGTRLLVL.

This clone occurred once. J is TRBJ1-4 and V is TRBV28; a possible D gene is TRBD1 (5 bases). The germline gives CDR1 MDHEN, CDR2 SYDVKM. V was pared by 2 bases and J by 1 base, with 14 bases between. This CDR3 has 17 residues. For the CDR3, the DNA is TGTGCCAGCAGTTTAGACAGCCAGCCTAAAACTAATGAAAAACTGTTTTTT. This gives the protein CASSLDSQPKTNEKLFF.